The clone carrying this TCR beta chain has only one observation. The data were obtained in a study of blood T cell repertoires in COVID-19. This table comes from immunoSEQ multiplex PCR, and its TCRdb copy is limited to in-frame clones, with some not included. The sample comprises around 170,000 clones, around 86% of which are singletons, and about 5.7% rests with the top ten. This clonotype originated in a woman in her forties with acute or convalescent COVID-19. The sequenced sample was peripheral blood.

The CDR3 nucleotides are TGTGCCAGCAGTTCCCCAGGGGCCCCTAGGACCGGGGAGCTGTTTTTT. Protein product: CASSSPGAPRTGELFF. The gene calls are TRBV27 and TRBJ2-2, with D possibly matching TRBD1 (6 bases). Trimming shortened V by 4 bases and J by 5 bases, and 17 bases separated the two germline ends. This CDR3 has 16 amino acids. Germline loops: CDR1 MNHEY, CDR2 SMNVEV (reference sequence).